The entry below gives a single T cell receptor (beta chain) sequence along with its context. The sample originates from a study of sequential checkpoint blockade in melanoma. Background on the study: Randomization was 1:1 between first-line nivolumab→ipilimumab and ipilimumab→nivolumab. Maintenance nivolumab came after either treatment sequence. Under 25 patients had matched tumor biopsies before treatment and at week 13 after nivolumab or ipilimumab alone.

Treatment in this sample: randomized to nivolumab then ipilimumab (arm A) or the reverse (arm B). Only in-frame clones appear in the TCRdb table, and some are missing; sequencing was by immunoSEQ multiplex PCR. The table lists approximately 13,000 clones, 25% to 35% of them singletons. CDR1 is SGDLS and CDR2 is YYNGEE in the germline V gene. V was pared by 4 bases and J by 12 bases, with 8 bases of the junction left unmatched. The CDR3 length is 12 residues. The material was tumor tissue (inferred from file names), obtained from a patient given nivolumab and ipilimumab in sequence. The source of this sequence is a human donor with melanoma. This chain links TRBV9 with TRBJ1-2, with 8 bases matching TRBD1. This CDR3 reads CASSSLTGVDTF. DNA for the CDR3: TGTGCCAGCAGCTCGTTGACAGGGGTGGACACCTTC.